The present entry profiles one T cell receptor (beta chain) with its context. The V end lost 2 bases, the J end lost 10 bases, and 14 bases lay between the germline ends. The CDR3 runs 12 residues. From germline, CDR1 is GTSNPN and CDR2 SVGIG (reference sequence). The sample originates from a study of blood T cell repertoires in COVID-19. The overall study: Spain, Italy and the United States supplied samples that represented acute and convalescent COVID-19. T cells, B-cell-depleted T cells, or PBMCs provided the cDNA or gDNA that served as material.

Original processing methods: Cell counts per sample came from amplifying reference gene primers. The assay was immunoSEQ multiplex PCR, and TCRdb's table has in-frame clones only and misses some. V and J calls plus clone size are reproduced from that table; the DNA served to infer D and trimming. The sample yields a few hundred thousand clones, approximately 82% seen once. The rearrangement joins TRBV30 to TRBJ1-1, with D unclear. The sequenced sample consisted of peripheral blood. The clonotype comes from a woman in her fifties or sixties with acute or convalescent COVID-19. DNA of the CDR3: TGTGCCTGGAGTTACGGGGATCGGGGAGCTTTCTTT. It is translated as CAWSYGDRGAFF.